The entry below describes one T cell receptor beta chain. The CDR3 runs 13 residues. The V and J ends lost 5 bases and 8 bases respectively, with 15 bases between them. The germline CDR1 and CDR2 sequences are PRHDT and FYEKMQ (reference sequence). This sample is part of a study of blood T cell repertoires in COVID-19. Background on the study: Spain, Italy and the United States supplied samples that represented acute and convalescent COVID-19. Nucleic acid was either cDNA or gDNA, and it came from T cells, B-cell-depleted T cells, or PBMCs.

Seattle's cohort entered during active infection and was followed longitudinally. Data came from immunoSEQ multiplex PCR; TCRdb stores just in-frame clones and leaves some out. The profile shows about 360,000 clones, approximately 86% of them singletons. The sample taken for sequencing was peripheral blood. V gene TRBV13 combines with J gene TRBJ1-1, with a weak D call TRBD1 (5 bases). The origin of this receptor is a woman aged 60 to 75 with COVID-19, enrolled during active disease. As DNA, the CDR3 is TGTGCCAGCAGCACCAGGTACGGGGGGGAAGCTTTCTTT. Its translation: CASSTRYGGEAFF.